This TCR beta chain originates from a study of HIV-infected children after antiretroviral therapy interruption. The study's findings and limits: After treatment interruption started, naive CD4+ CDR3 overlap across time points dropped.

The CDR3 is 13 amino acids. Deletions cut 6 bases from V and 3 bases from J, with 12 bases between. CDR1 and CDR2 from the germline V gene are SEHNR and FQNEAQ (reference sequence). Unique molecular identifiers were included in an RNA-based 3' RACE TCR library. TCRdb processed the 3' RACE reads anew with MiXCR; each CDR3 protein has one entry. The sample records roughly 7,300 distinct CDR3 sequences, approximately 15% being singletons. Indicated treatment: PENTA 11 planned treatment interruption arm or continuous ART arm. This clonotype came up many times. No antigen is known for it. Sequencing used CD45RO+ CD8+ T cells from PBMCs, pooled from several time points, obtained from a donor given antiretroviral therapy, either interrupted or continuous. The sample's subset: memory CD8+ CD45RO+ CD45RA- T cells. The sequence came from a pool of human donors with HIV. This chain uses TRBV7-9 with TRBJ2-7; D gene uncertain. The CDR3 nucleotides read TGTGCCAGCAGTACTCCCCCCATCTACGAGCAGTACTTC. This codes for CASSTPPIYEQYF.